Presented here are 24 T cell receptor beta chains from one specimen sequenced in a study of T-cell reconstitution after alpha-beta-depleted transplantation in children (dated by TCRdb to the mid-2010s). The library came from PCR. These reads were obtained on an Illumina HiSeq 2500. Molecular barcoding was employed in the preparation of TCR libraries, with unique molecular identifiers being used to normalize TCRbeta repertoire quantification. Using fastp at Q25 and MiXCR, TCRdb reprocessed the public reads and kept productive beta chains. Duplicate CDR3 protein sequences are folded into a single record with the most common DNA and genes. Counted in this sample were 600,000 or so distinct CDR3 sequences; 23% of them appeared once. Jointly, the top ten make up over 12% of the sample. Sample treatment or condition, as interpreted from the label and publication: allogeneic hematopoietic cell transplantation with graft depleted of TCRalphabeta T cells and CD19 B cells.

The material sequenced was PBMCs, mostly from graft donor cells, taken 360 days after TCRalphabeta/CD19-depleted stem cell transplant. The receptors stem from a boy under two years old who had a stem cell transplant for acute myeloid leukemia, so the T cells may come from the graft donor.

This sequence joins TRBV20-1 and TRBJ2-7; D possibly corresponds to TRBD1 (7 bases). Germline CDR1 is DFQATT and CDR2 is SNEGSKA (reference sequence). The CDR3 runs to 15 residues. V dropped 3 bases and J dropped 4 bases, with 19 bases sitting between them. CDR3 region: CSARNRGGGAYEQYF. The CDR3 nucleotides are TGCAGTGCTAGGAACAGGGGAGGAGGTGCGTACGAGCAGTACTTC.

The rearrangement links TRBV7-9 to TRBJ1-1, with unresolved D. Germline V gene lookup returns CDR1 SEHNR and CDR2 FQNEAQ (reference sequence). The CDR3 spans 13 residues. V gave up 5 bases and J gave up 4 bases, with 11 bases separating them. Written as DNA, the CDR3 is TGTGCCAGCAGCGTCGTGAGCCGCACTGAAGCTTTCTTT. Translation: CASSVVSRTEAFF.

The rearrangement uses TRBV28 and TRBJ2-5; a possible D gene is TRBD1 (5 bases). Trimming pared 5 bases from V and 9 bases from J, leaving 25 bases between. The CDR3 loop spans 16 amino acids. Germline V gene lookup returns CDR1 MDHEN and CDR2 SYDVKM. The CDR3 sequence: CASSKVSPFKGAAQYF. DNA for the CDR3: TGTGCCAGCAGTAAAGTCTCCCCTTTTAAAGGGGCAGCCCAGTACTTC.

This clonotype appeared a few times. The J gene is TRBJ1-5, the V gene TRBV24-1; 7 bases agree with TRBD1. In germline, CDR1 is KGHDR, CDR2 SFDVKD. This CDR3 has 14 residues. The ends lost 9 bases at V and 7 bases at J; junction bases unmatched: 11. The CDR3 loop is CATSPGRGDQPQHF. CDR3 bases: TGTGCCACCTCCCCAGGCAGGGGGGACCAGCCCCAGCATTTT.

The V call is TRBV7-3, the J call TRBJ2-1; D might be TRBD1 (6 bases). The V and J ends lost 1 base and 1 base respectively, with 14 bases between them. Germline CDR1 is SGHTA and CDR2 is FQGTGA. The CDR3 totals 17 residues. The CDR3 nucleotides read TGTGCCAGCAGCTTAAATCAGGGGTTTCGGTCCTACAATGAGCAGTTCTTC. Protein sequence: CASSLNQGFRSYNEQFF.

This sequence joins TRBV6-1 and TRBJ2-3, with a weak D call TRBD2 (6 bases). The CDR3 contains 17 residues. Trimming cost V 6 bases and J 8 bases, with 27 bases left between them. Germline loops: CDR1 MNHNS, CDR2 SASEGT. CDR3 DNA: TGTGCCAGCAGCCAAGGTTCCGCGGGGACTGGGGGAGGTACGCAGTATTTT. This translates into CASSQGSAGTGGGTQYF.

The chain uses TRBV20-1 and TRBJ1-2, with 7 bases identical to TRBD1. Germline V lookup: CDR1 DFQATT, CDR2 SNEGSKA (reference sequence). The CDR3 extends over 14 amino acids. The junction had 14 bases not matched to a gene; V was cut back by 5 bases and J by 8 bases. The CDR3 region has the DNA TGCAGTGCTCGACCGGGACAGCGCTTTGGGGGCTACACCTTC. Protein: CSARPGQRFGGYTF.

In its sample, this clonotype was seen many times. The chain combines TRBV29-1 with TRBJ2-3; 9 nucleotides match TRBD2. The germline CDR1 and CDR2 sequences are SQVTM and ANQGSEA. Trimming cost V 3 bases and J 2 bases; bases outside gene matches: 6. CDR3 length equals 15 residues. The CDR3 loop reads CSVERAGGYTDTQYF. For the CDR3, the DNA is TGCAGCGTTGAGCGGGCGGGGGGGTACACAGATACGCAGTATTTT.

The table lists this clonotype with a few counts. The CDR3 protein is CASSTGGLRAFF. CDR3 nucleotides: TGTGCCAGCAGCACAGGAGGACTAAGAGCTTTCTTT. The rearrangement links TRBV12-3 or TRBV12-4 to TRBJ1-1, with D possibly being TRBD1 (5 bases). The CDR3 loop spans 12 amino acids. Trimming removed 6 bases from V and 10 bases from J, with 15 bases in between.

This clonotype was seen only a few times. The chain recombines TRBV27 with TRBJ2-7; TRBD1 matches 9 bases. CDR1 and CDR2 (germline): MNHEY, SMNVEV (reference sequence). The CDR3 length is 16 residues. The ends lost 3 bases at V and 3 bases at J; junction bases unmatched: 9. CDR3 residues: CASSLEGQGKVYEQYF. In DNA, the CDR3 is TGTGCCAGCAGTTTGGAGGGACAGGGTAAGGTCTACGAGCAGTACTTC.

The rearrangement joins TRBV25-1 to TRBJ2-3; the D is unclear. CDR1 MGHDK and CDR2 SYGVNS come from the germline V gene. The V gene lost 10 bases and the J gene lost 1 base, with 12 bases spanning the gap. The CDR3 covers 13 residues. The CDR3 loop is CATIKVGTDTQYF. The CDR3 coding sequence is TGTGCCACCATCAAGGTTGGCACAGATACGCAGTATTTT.

This clonotype was seen ten or more times. This rearrangement joins TRBV20-1 to TRBJ2-1; 15 positions agree with TRBD2. Germline values: CDR1 DFQATT, CDR2 SNEGSKA (reference sequence). This CDR3 has 18 residues. The junction had 14 bases not matched to a gene; V was cut back by 4 bases and J by 7 bases. The CDR3 is CSATTGLAGGRGRNEQFF. The CDR3 coding sequence is TGCAGTGCTACCACGGGACTAGCGGGGGGCCGCGGGCGAAATGAGCAGTTCTTC.

The table lists this clonotype with a few counts. This chain uses TRBV6-5 with TRBJ2-3; D possibly corresponds to TRBD1 (5 bases). V lost 2 bases to trimming and J lost 2 bases, with 11 bases between them. The length of the CDR3 is 15 residues. Germline loops: CDR1 MNHEY, CDR2 SVGAGI. The DNA for the CDR3 is TGTGCCAGCAGTTACGGTCAGGGTCTCACAGATACGCAGTATTTT. It encodes CASSYGQGLTDTQYF.

V is TRBV25-1 and J is TRBJ1-1; D is possibly TRBD1 (6 bases). Between the trimmed V and J ends, which lost 5 bases and 3 bases, there was a span of 13 bases. The CDR3 contains 14 residues. Germline values: CDR1 MGHDK, CDR2 SYGVNS. The CDR3 DNA reads as TGTGCCAGCAGTCCCTGGGCAGGGGACACTGAAGCTTTCTTT. Encoded protein: CASSPWAGDTEAFF.

The chain joins TRBV7-9 to TRBJ1-2; no clear D. The CDR3 has 13 residues. The germline V gene encodes CDR1 SEHNR and CDR2 FQNEAQ (reference sequence). V was pared by 6 bases and J by 2 bases, with 10 bases between. The CDR3 DNA reads TGTGCCAGCAGAACCGACCCAAACTATGGCTACACCTTC. This encodes CASRTDPNYGYTF.

V and J are TRBV6-5 and TRBJ1-3; unclear D gene. Germline V CDR1 and CDR2: MNHEY, SVGAGI. The V end lost 1 base, the J end lost 0 bases, and 10 bases lay between the germline ends. This CDR3 region has 16 residues. CDR3: CASSYFRPNSGNTIYF. The CDR3 nucleotides are TGTGCCAGCAGTTACTTTAGGCCTAACTCTGGAAACACCATATATTTT.

The chain joins TRBV28 to TRBJ2-7; TRBD1 aligns across 9 bases. Germline V lookup: CDR1 MDHEN, CDR2 SYDVKM. J lost 2 bases, V lost 6 bases, and 14 bases had no gene match. CDR3 length: 17 residues. CDR3 sequence: CASSSTAGTGKTYEQYV. In DNA, the CDR3 is TGTGCCAGCAGCTCTACCGCCGGGACAGGGAAGACCTACGAGCAGTACGTC.

Comment on this clonotype: This may arise from a read error, as a much more abundant clone is one base away. No conserved phenylalanine or tryptophan is present at the end of the CDR3, so a read error is the likely explanation. The chain combines TRBV20-1 with TRBJ1-5, with 7 bases lining up with TRBD1. With V trimmed by 3 bases and J by 7 bases, 9 bases remained unmatched. This CDR3 spans 14 amino acids. The germline gives CDR1 DFQATT, CDR2 SNEGSKA (reference sequence). The chain's CDR3 is CSASHRGPGQPQHI. For the CDR3, the DNA is TGCAGTGCTAGCCACAGGGGACCGGGCCAGCCCCAGCATATT.

The CDR3 DNA follows: TGTGCCAGCAGACTCGCTAGGGGCTCCTACAATGAGCAGTTCTTC. Translation: CASRLARGSYNEQFF. The chain employs TRBV6-5 and TRBJ2-1; perhaps TRBD1 as D (5 bases). Looked up from germline, CDR1 is MNHEY and CDR2 is SVGAGI. The V end was cut by 6 bases, the J end by 0 bases, with 12 bases between. The CDR3 is 15 residues long.

The genes are TRBV11-1 and TRBJ2-6, with 9 bases that match TRBD1. Germline values: CDR1 SGHAT, CDR2 FQDESV (reference sequence). The V segment lost 5 bases and the J segment 3 bases; nucleotides outside the gene matches: 17. This CDR3 comprises 20 residues. The CDR3 DNA sequence: TGTGCCAGCAGCCCCCCGTACCGGGACAGGGTAACGGGTGGGGCCAACGTCCTGACTTTC. Translation gives CASSPPYRDRVTGGANVLTF. The full variable domain, with the rest looked up from reference TRBV11-1 and TRBJ2-6, is EAEVAQSPRYKITEKSQAVAFWCDPISGHATLYWYRQILGQGPELLVQFQDESVVDDSQLPKDRFSAERLKGVDSTLKIQPAELGDSAMYLCASSPPYRDRVTGGANVLTFGAGSRLTVL.

The rearrangement uses TRBV7-9 and TRBJ1-4; TRBD1 might be the D (6 bases). The germline V and J ends were trimmed by 1 base and 8 bases, with 14 bases remaining between them. Germline V gene lookup returns CDR1 SEHNR and CDR2 FQNEAQ (reference sequence). CDR3 length: 15 residues. The CDR3 here is CASSLGRAGAEKLFF. CDR3 DNA sequence: TGTGCCAGCAGCTTAGGACGGGCAGGGGCCGAAAAACTGTTTTTT. The variable domain in full, completed from reference TRBV7-9 and TRBJ1-4, reads DTGVSQNPRHKITKRGQNVTFRCDPISEHNRLYWYRQTLGQGPEFLTYFQNEAQLEKSRLLSDRFSAERPKGSFSTLEIQRTEQGDSAMYLCASSLGRAGAEKLFFGSGTQLSVL.

This chain joins TRBV25-1 and TRBJ2-5, with D possibly TRBD2 on 6 matching bases. V lost 1 base and J lost 0, with 9 bases in between. Germline CDR1 is MGHDK and CDR2 is SYGVNS. CDR3 length: 15 amino acids. In nucleotides, the CDR3 is TGTGCCAGCAGTGAATTGGGGGGTGACCAAGAGACCCAGTACTTC. Translated, it gives CASSELGGDQETQYF.

The chain has TRBV12-3 or TRBV12-4 and TRBJ2-4; 8 nucleotides align to TRBD1. The trim removed 1 base at V and 5 bases at J, leaving 10 bases unmatched. The CDR3 extends over 17 amino acids. The CDR3 loop reads CASSLGAGGRRENIQYF. The CDR3 coding sequence is TGTGCCAGCAGTTTAGGGGCAGGGGGCCGTCGGGAAAACATTCAGTACTTC.

The rearrangement uses TRBV15 and TRBJ2-1, with TRBD2 identical over 8 bases. CDR1 is LNHNV, CDR2 YYDKDF, per germline (reference sequence). V gave up 1 base and J gave up 4 bases; unmatched junction bases: 3. This CDR3 comprises 15 residues. In nucleotides, the CDR3 is TGTGCCACCAGCAGAGCGAGCGGGGGTTACAATGAGCAGTTCTTC. Protein: CATSRASGGYNEQFF.